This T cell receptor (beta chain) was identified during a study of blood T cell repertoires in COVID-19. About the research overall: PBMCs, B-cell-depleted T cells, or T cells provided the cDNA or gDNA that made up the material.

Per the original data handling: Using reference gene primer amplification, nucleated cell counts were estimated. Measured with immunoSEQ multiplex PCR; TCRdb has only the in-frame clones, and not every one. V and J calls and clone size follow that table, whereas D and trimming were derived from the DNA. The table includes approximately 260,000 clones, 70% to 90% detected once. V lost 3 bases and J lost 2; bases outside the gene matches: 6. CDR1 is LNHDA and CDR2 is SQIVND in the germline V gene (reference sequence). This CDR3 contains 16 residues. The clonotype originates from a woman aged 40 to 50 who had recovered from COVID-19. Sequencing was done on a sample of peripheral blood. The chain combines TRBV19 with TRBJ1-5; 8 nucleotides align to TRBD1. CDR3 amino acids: CASSMLQGEGNQPQHF. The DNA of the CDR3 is TGTGCCAGTAGTATGCTACAGGGGGAAGGCAATCAGCCCCAGCATTTT.